These T cell receptor beta chains were read from a single sample in a study of blood T cells in healthy people across ages. Via MiXCR, TCRdb re-called the 5' RACE reads, giving one row per CDR3 protein. The sample yields around 900,000 distinct CDR3 sequences, 51% seen once. Sequencing input: blood. The receptors derive from a woman between 55 and 75 years old in good health. CDR3s leave out the opening cysteine and the closing phenylalanine or tryptophan. The order of the fields is J gene, CDR3 length, V gene, CDR3 protein.

>TRBJ2-1|7|TRBV7-2
ASSTEQF
>TRBJ2-5|13|TRBV18
ASSRWTGSEETQY
>TRBJ2-3|12|TRBV29-1
SVEGDRDVYTQY
>TRBJ1-5|13|TRBV23-1
ASSRTGDGNQPQH
>TRBJ2-7|12|TRBV27
ASTRGQVIETRY
>TRBJ1-2|18|TRBV20-1
SARRGSGVDRRNRNYGYT
>TRBJ2-7|12|TRBV9
ASSAVTAPYEQY
>TRBJ2-4|11|TRBV20-1
SAARGSANIQY
>TRBJ2-5|13|TRBV7-9
ASSLTRGTGETQY
>TRBJ2-7|13|TRBV4-1
ASSQGLGRICEQY
>TRBJ2-6|14|TRBV4-1
ASSQDIGSGANVLT
>-|15|TRBV3-1
ASSQRNRGRRGYEQY
>TRBJ2-7|13|TRBV7-2
ASRMGAGSNYEQY
>TRBJ1-1|11|TRBV4-2
ASSQAWGDEAF
>TRBJ2-5|11|TRBV2
ASRKTGQETQY
>TRBJ2-3|11|TRBV7-9
ASSGYRADTQY
>TRBJ2-7|15|TRBV3-1
ASSQEVQASGSYEQY
>TRBJ2-1|15|TRBV4-2
ASSQAEQRERANEQF
>TRBJ2-1|13|TRBV12-3/TRBV12-4
ASSPSGGRRNGQF
>TRBJ1-5|11|TRBV4-1
ASSQDPLRPQH
>TRBJ2-1|14|TRBV5-1
AGSLVPRSSYNEQF
>TRBJ2-1|13|TRBV2
ASRLGTSGMDEQF
>TRBJ1-1|12|TRBV11-2
ASSLGQGVTEAF
>-|13|TRBV5-5
ASHTAGGRTYEQY
>TRBJ2-1|13|TRBV4-1
ASSQDRTAPNDQF
>TRBJ2-7|10|TRBV7-9
ASSPASYEQY
>TRBJ1-1|13|TRBV4-1
ASSQLPGTNTEAF
>TRBJ2-7|13|TRBV7-2
ASSTWGQGSYEQY
>TRBJ1-2|12|TRBV9
ASSVDGQGYGYT
>TRBJ2-7|11|TRBV6-5
ASSYTTSFRQY
>TRBJ2-2|13|TRBV20-1
SAEPLQQNTGELF
>TRBJ1-2|13|TRBV5-1
ASSPLNTGSGGYT
>TRBJ1-6|12|TRBV6-5
ASRARDLHSPLH
>TRBJ1-2|11|TRBV18
ASSPGEWDGYT
>TRBJ2-6|13|TRBV2
ASSARHAGANVLT
>TRBJ2-5|11|TRBV20-1
SASYSLGETQY
>TRBJ1-4|11|TRBV6-5
ASFDSGNEKLF
>TRBJ1-6|11|TRBV20-1
SARTGNNSPLH
>TRBJ2-3|14|TRBV4-2
ASSPWTSGREDTQY
>TRBJ2-2|12|TRBV7-2
ASRRGANTGELF
>TRBJ2-1|14|TRBV5-5
ASSFRTSGGYNEQF
>TRBJ2-1|13|TRBV7-6
ASSWPDRDYNEQF
>TRBJ2-1|14|TRBV20-1
SAGPVVHNTYNEQF
>TRBJ2-5|13|TRBV15
ATDRGQGADRDQY
>TRBJ2-3|13|TRBV4-3
ASSLDSSNTDTQY
>TRBJ1-5|11|TRBV28
ASIKCSNQPQH
>TRBJ2-1|14|TRBV5-5
AGSFTGRETYNEQF
>TRBJ2-2|13|TRBV3-1
ASSQGFGNTGELF
>TRBJ2-3|10|TRBV13
ASTLIGDTQY
>TRBJ1-2|10|TRBV20-1
SASDRVYGYT
>TRBJ1-4|9|TRBV30
AWSGAEKLF
>TRBJ2-1|13|TRBV7-2
ASSVSTGLYNEQF
>-|10|TRBV12-3/TRBV12-4
ASNSGVYEQY
>TRBJ2-2|14|TRBV5-1
ASSRTGGPRAGELF
>TRBJ2-3|14|TRBV7-9
ASSPRGAVSTDTQY
>TRBJ2-3|9|TRBV12-3/TRBV12-4
ASIRGDAQY
>TRBJ2-3|9|TRBV20-1
SADRTDTQY
>TRBJ2-1|10|TRBV20-1
SDSGTVNEQF
>TRBJ1-6|11|TRBV20-1
SARNRANSPLH
>TRBJ2-3|14|TRBV2
ASHERLLAGVDTQY